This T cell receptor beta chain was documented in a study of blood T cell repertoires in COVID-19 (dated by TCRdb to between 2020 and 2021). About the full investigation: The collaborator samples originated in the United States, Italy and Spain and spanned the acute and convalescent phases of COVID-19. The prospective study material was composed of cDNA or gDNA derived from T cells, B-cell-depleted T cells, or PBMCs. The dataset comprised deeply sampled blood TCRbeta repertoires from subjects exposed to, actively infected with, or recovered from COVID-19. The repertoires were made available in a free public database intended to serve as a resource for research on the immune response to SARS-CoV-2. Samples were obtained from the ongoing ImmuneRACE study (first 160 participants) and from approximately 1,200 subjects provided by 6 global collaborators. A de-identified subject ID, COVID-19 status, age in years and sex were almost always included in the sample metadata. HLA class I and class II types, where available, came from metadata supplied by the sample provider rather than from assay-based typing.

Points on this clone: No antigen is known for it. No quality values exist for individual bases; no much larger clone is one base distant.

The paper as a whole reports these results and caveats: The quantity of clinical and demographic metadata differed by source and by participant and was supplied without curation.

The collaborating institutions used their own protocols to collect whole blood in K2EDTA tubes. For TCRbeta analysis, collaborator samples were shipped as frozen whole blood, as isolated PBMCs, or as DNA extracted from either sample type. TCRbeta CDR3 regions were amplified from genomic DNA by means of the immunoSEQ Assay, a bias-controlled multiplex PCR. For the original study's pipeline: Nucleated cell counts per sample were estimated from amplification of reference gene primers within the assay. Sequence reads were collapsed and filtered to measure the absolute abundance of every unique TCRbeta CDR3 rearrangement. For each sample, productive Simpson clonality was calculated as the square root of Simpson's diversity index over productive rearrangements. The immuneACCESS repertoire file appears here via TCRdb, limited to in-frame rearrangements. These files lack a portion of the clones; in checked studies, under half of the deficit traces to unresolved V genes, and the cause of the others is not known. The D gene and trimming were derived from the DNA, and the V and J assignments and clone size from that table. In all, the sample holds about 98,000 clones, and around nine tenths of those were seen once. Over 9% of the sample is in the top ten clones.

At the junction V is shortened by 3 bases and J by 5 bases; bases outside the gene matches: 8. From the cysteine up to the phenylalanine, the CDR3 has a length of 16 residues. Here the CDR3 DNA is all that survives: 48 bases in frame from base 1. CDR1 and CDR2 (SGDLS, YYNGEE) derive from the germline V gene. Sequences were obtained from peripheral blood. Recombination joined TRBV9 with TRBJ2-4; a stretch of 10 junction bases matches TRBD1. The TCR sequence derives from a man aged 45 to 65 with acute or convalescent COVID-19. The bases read TGTGCCAGCAGCGCCTCTGGGGGGACAGGGGAAAACATTCAGTACTTC. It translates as CASSASGGTGENIQYF.